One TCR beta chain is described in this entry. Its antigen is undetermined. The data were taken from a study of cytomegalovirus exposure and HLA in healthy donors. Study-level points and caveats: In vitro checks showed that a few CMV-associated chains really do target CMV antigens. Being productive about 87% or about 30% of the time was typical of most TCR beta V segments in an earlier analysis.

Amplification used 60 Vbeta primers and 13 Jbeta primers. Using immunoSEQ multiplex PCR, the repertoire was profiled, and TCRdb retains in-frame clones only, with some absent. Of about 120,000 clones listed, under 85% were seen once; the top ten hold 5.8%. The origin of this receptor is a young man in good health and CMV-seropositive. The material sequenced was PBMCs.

As DNA, the CDR3 is TGCGCCAGCAGCCAAGATCACAGGGGACTAGCGGGGAGCTCCTACGAGCAGTACTTC. It codes for CASSQDHRGLAGSSYEQYF. This chain joins TRBV4-1 and TRBJ2-7; 13 bases line up with TRBD2. The CDR3 is 19 amino acids. The V and J ends lost 0 bases and 0 bases, in that order; junction bases with no gene match: 8. The germline CDR1 and CDR2 sequences are MGHRA and YSYEKL.